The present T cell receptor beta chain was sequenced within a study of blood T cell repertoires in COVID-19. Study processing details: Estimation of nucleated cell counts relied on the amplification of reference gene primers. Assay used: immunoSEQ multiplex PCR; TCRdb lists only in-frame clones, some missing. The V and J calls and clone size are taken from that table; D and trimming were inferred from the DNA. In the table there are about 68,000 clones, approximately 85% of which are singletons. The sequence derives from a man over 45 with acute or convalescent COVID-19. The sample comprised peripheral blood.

CDR3 DNA sequence: TGTGCCACCAGTGATTTCACTCCTAACAATGAGCAGTTCTTC. Amino acid sequence: CATSDFTPNNEQFF. This chain uses TRBV24-1 with TRBJ2-1; no clear D gene. This CDR3 contains 14 residues. Germline-derived CDR1 and CDR2 are KGHDR and SFDVKD. Trimming cost V 1 base and J 5 bases, with 8 bases left between them.